Listed below are T cell receptor beta chains from one sample, sequenced in a study of technical replicates of blood from a handful of donors. Clones were read by immunoSEQ multiplex PCR, and TCRdb kept only the in-frame ones, dropping some. The sample lists about 82,000 clones, over 90% occurring once. Material for sequencing was T cells isolated from PBMCs. The receptors originated from a human donor in good health. Both conserved end residues are part of each CDR3. A D gene is named only where the DNA matches it firmly. Not all rows give a size; the values are once, few, many and, for expanded clones, a class.

TRBJ1-1,TRBD1,NA,TRBV5-1,CASSSTGTRGEAFF,TGCGCCAGCAGCTCGACAGGGACTAGGGGTGAAGCTTTCTTT
TRBJ2-5,TRBD2,NA,TRBV9,CASSLAGAGETQYF,TGTGCCAGCAGCTTAGCGGGAGCAGGGGAGACCCAGTACTTC
TRBJ2-1,NA,NA,TRBV30,CAWSSGRGAYNEQFF,TGTGCCTGGAGTTCCGGGAGAGGTGCCTACAATGAGCAGTTCTTC
TRBJ2-3,TRBD2,NA,TRBV9,CASSVSLGGTSGSSRGTQYF,TGTGCCAGCAGCGTCTCGCTAGGAGGGACTAGCGGGAGTTCCCGCGGTACGCAGTATTTT
TRBJ2-2,NA,NA,TRBV5-1,CASSLDTSPTGELFF,TGCGCCAGCAGCTTGGATACATCTCCTACCGGGGAGCTGTTTTTT
TRBJ2-3,TRBD2,once,TRBV7-7,CASSLGTSAGTDTQYF,TGTGCCAGCAGCTTAGGTACTAGCGCAGGCACAGATACGCAGTATTTT
TRBJ1-5,TRBD1,NA,TRBV6-6,CASSLGQGRKPQHF,TGTGCCAGCAGTTTAGGACAGGGGAGGAAGCCCCAGCATTTT
TRBJ2-2,TRBD1,NA,TRBV6-1,CASILGGTNTGELFF,TGTGCCAGCATTCTAGGGGGCACGAACACCGGGGAGCTGTTTTTT
TRBJ2-5,NA,NA,TRBV11-3,CASSQGVRETQYF,TGTGCCAGCAGCCAAGGGGTTAGAGAGACCCAGTACTTC
TRBJ2-7,TRBD1,NA,TRBV5-8,CASSQRTGFEQYF,TGTGCCAGCAGCCAACGGACAGGGTTCGAGCAGTACTTC
TRBJ2-7,NA,NA,TRBV30,CAWSETGPSYEQYF,TGTGCCTGGAGTGAAACAGGGCCCTCCTACGAGCAGTACTTC
TRBJ1-5,NA,NA,TRBV4-3,CASSLVEDSSNQPQHF,TGCGCCAGCAGCTTGGTGGAGGACTCCAGCAATCAGCCCCAGCATTTT
TRBJ2-7,TRBD1,NA,TRBV4-3,CASSLSQGTGGYEQYF,TGCGCCAGCAGCCTAAGCCAGGGGACAGGGGGCTACGAGCAGTACTTC
TRBJ2-7,TRBD2,NA,TRBV13,CASSSWTSGTEQYF,TGTGCCAGCAGCTCCTGGACTAGCGGGACCGAGCAGTACTTC
TRBJ2-2,NA,NA,TRBV5-1,CASSLDQGPTGELFF,TGCGCCAGCAGCTTGGACCAGGGGCCCACCGGGGAGCTGTTTTTT
TRBJ1-1,NA,NA,TRBV7-2,CASSFSRVYTEAFF,TGTGCCAGCAGCTTTTCCAGGGTATACACTGAAGCTTTCTTT
TRBJ2-2,TRBD2,few,TRBV13,CASSKGLAGSAGELFF,TGTGCCAGCAGCAAGGGACTAGCGGGAAGTGCCGGGGAGCTGTTTTTT
TRBJ2-5,TRBD2,once,TRBV2,CASTIAGLQETQYF,TGTGCCAGCACCATAGCGGGACTCCAAGAGACCCAGTACTTC
TRBJ2-5,TRBD1,NA,TRBV11-2,CASSRGPGTGQYF,TGTGCCAGCAGCCGTGGCCCGGGGACAGGTCAGTACTTC
TRBJ1-2,TRBD1,NA,TRBV7-2,CASSPQGSYGYTF,TGTGCCAGCAGCCCACAGGGGAGCTATGGCTACACCTTC
TRBJ2-1,TRBD2,once,TRBV6-1,CASRQSRTSLWEQFF,TGTGCCAGCAGGCAAAGTAGGACTAGCCTTTGGGAGCAGTTCTTC
TRBJ2-5,NA,NA,TRBV27,CASSFSPRAETQYF,TGTGCCAGCAGTTTTTCCCCCAGGGCGGAGACCCAGTACTTC
TRBJ1-2,NA,NA,TRBV14,CASSQGSVGYTF,TGTGCCAGCAGCCAAGGGAGTGTGGGCTACACCTTC
TRBJ1-5,NA,once,TRBV7-9,CASSLDSRGAQPQHF,TGTGCCAGCAGCTTAGACTCCCGGGGAGCCCAGCCCCAGCATTTT
TRBJ1-5,TRBD1,NA,TRBV6-1,CASSVLGGSIQPQHF,TGTGCCAGCAGTGTCCTAGGGGGCTCGATTCAGCCCCAGCATTTT
TRBJ1-2,TRBD1,NA,TRBV9,CASRPGTGSYYGYTF,TGTGCCAGCAGGCCCGGGACAGGGTCTTACTATGGCTACACCTTC
TRBJ1-1,TRBD1,NA,TRBV6-6,CASSHPRDRGPEAFF,TGTGCCAGCAGTCACCCCCGGGACAGGGGTCCTGAAGCTTTCTTT
TRBJ2-1,TRBD2,NA,TRBV5-4,CASSPGTSGNEQFF,TGTGCCAGCAGCCCAGGGACTAGCGGCAATGAGCAGTTCTTC
TRBJ2-1,TRBD1,NA,TRBV5-4,CASRSEPTGNEQFF,TGTGCCAGCAGATCCGAACCGACAGGGAATGAGCAGTTCTTC
TRBJ1-5,NA,few,TRBV5-6,CASSSFYRVKDQPQHF,TGTGCCAGCAGCTCATTCTACAGGGTTAAGGATCAGCCCCAGCATTTT
TRBJ2-1,NA,NA,TRBV9,CASSVHPRDSHNEQFF,TGTGCCAGCAGCGTACACCCGCGTGATAGCCACAATGAGCAGTTCTTC
TRBJ1-1,TRBD1,NA,TRBV29-1,CSVDTGGRGTEAFF,TGCAGCGTTGATACAGGGGGTCGCGGCACTGAAGCTTTCTTT